This TCR beta chain was identified during a study of blood T cell repertoires in COVID-19. The overall study: T cells, B-cell-depleted T cells, or PBMCs supplied cDNA or gDNA.

The cohort comprised adults aged about 18 to 100 years residing in approximately 25 US areas. Clinical histories supplied by participants themselves formed the basis of cohort assignment. Those designated as exposed participants met a COVID-19 case within 2 weeks before study entry. The repertoire was sequenced with immunoSEQ multiplex PCR; TCRdb's copy has only in-frame clones and lacks some. The table shows roughly 200,000 clones, with about 88% occurring only once. CDR3 length: 13 amino acids. The germline gives CDR1 SNHLY, CDR2 FYNNEI. J lost 8 bases, V lost 6 bases, and 3 bases had no gene match.

The chain recombines TRBV2 with TRBJ1-4; 10 nucleotides align to TRBD1. Sequencing was done on a sample of PBMCs or T cells enriched from blood (not recorded which). The receptor comes from a woman in her twenties or thirties who had been exposed to COVID-19. The CDR3 loop is CASRGQGREKLFF. The CDR3 DNA is TGTGCCAGCAGGGGACAGGGGAGGGAAAAACTGTTTTTT. The full variable domain, completed using reference TRBV2 and TRBJ1-4, is EPEVTQTPSHQVTQMGQEVILRCVPISNHLYFYWYRQILGQKVEFLVSFYNNEISEKSEIFDDQFSVERPDGSNFTLKIRSTKLEDSAMYFCASRGQGREKLFFGSGTQLSVL.